This TCR beta chain was captured in a study of blood T cell repertoires in COVID-19. Study at large: The samples span acute and convalescent COVID-19 from the United States, Italy and Spain.

CDR1 is SGHDT, CDR2 YYEEEE, per germline. This CDR3 has 15 residues. V lost 4 bases and J 3 bases, leaving 17 bases between the germline ends. Original data processing: Reference gene primer amplification gave estimated nucleated cell counts. TCRdb's copy holds only in-frame clones and misses some; the assay was immunoSEQ multiplex PCR. V and J calls and clone size come straight from that table; D and trimming were deduced from the DNA. The profile covers approximately 150,000 clones, with about 90% appearing a single time and about 1.2% taken by the ten largest. Participant-reported clinical history was the basis for cohort assignment.

Material: PBMCs or T cells enriched from blood (not recorded which). The chain uses TRBV5-6 and TRBJ2-7, with a tentative D call TRBD1 (5 bases). The source is a human donor with acute COVID-19. The donor label of this sample is uncertain. This CDR3 reads CASSPFDAGRYEQYF. CDR3 in DNA: TGTGCCAGCAGCCCCTTTGACGCAGGGCGCTACGAGCAGTACTTC.